This is a list of T cell receptor beta chains from one sample in a study of cytomegalovirus exposure and HLA in healthy donors. Using immunoSEQ multiplex PCR, the repertoire was profiled, and TCRdb retains in-frame clones only, with some absent. The data hold about 89,000 clones, with approximately 79% observed a single time. Sequenced sample: PBMCs. The receptors were sampled from a male donor in good health and CMV-seronegative. Both conserved end residues are part of each CDR3. The D gene is left open where the match is weak. Size is stated for part of the rows, as once, few or many counts, or as a class when the clone is expanded.

CDR3,DNA,J,D,size,V
CANEPGQGCEQYF,TGTGCCAACGAACCGGGACAGGGGTGCGAGCAGTACTTC,TRBJ2-7,TRBD1,NA,TRBV19
CASSSLAGNYNEQFF,TGTGCCAGCAGCTCGCTAGCGGGCAACTACAATGAGCAGTTCTTC,TRBJ2-1,TRBD2,few,TRBV5-4
CSVDITSNEQFF,TGCAGCGTTGATATAACTAGCAATGAGCAGTTCTTC,TRBJ2-1,NA,NA,TRBV29-1
CASSYLTGGSYNEQFF,TGTGCCAGCAGTTACCTCACGGGGGGCTCCTACAATGAGCAGTTCTTC,TRBJ2-1,TRBD2,few,TRBV6-5
CAIIISGAAYEQYF,TGTGCCATCATCATTAGCGGAGCCGCCTACGAGCAGTACTTC,TRBJ2-7,NA,NA,TRBV10-3
CASSEVAIQGFSNQPQHF,TGTGCCAGCAGTGAAGTAGCCATACAGGGATTTAGCAATCAGCCCCAGCATTTT,TRBJ1-5,NA,NA,TRBV2
CASSLHQGLRNEQFF,TGTGCCAGCAGTTTACATCAGGGGCTCCGGAATGAGCAGTTCTTC,TRBJ2-1,NA,NA,TRBV27
CASSQDGTSAISTYNEQFF,TGCGCCAGCAGCCAAGATGGGACTAGCGCCATAAGTACCTACAATGAGCAGTTCTTC,TRBJ2-1,TRBD2,NA,TRBV4-3
CASSDLMNTEAFF,TGTGCCAGCAGTGACCTAATGAACACTGAAGCTTTCTTT,TRBJ1-1,NA,NA,TRBV2
CASSYFSGQGGRKLFF,TGTGCCAGCAGTTACTTTAGCGGTCAGGGGGGTAGAAAACTGTTTTTT,TRBJ1-4,TRBD1,NA,TRBV6-5
CASSLGPRGPNPFHNEQFF,TGTGCCAGCAGCTTAGGGCCGCGGGGACCCAACCCTTTCCACAATGAGCAGTTCTTC,TRBJ2-1,NA,NA,TRBV7-2
CASSARDRLGVLTF,TGTGCCAGCAGCGCACGGGACAGACTAGGCGTCCTGACTTTC,TRBJ2-6,NA,NA,TRBV7-9
CASSYEGDSTDTQYF,TGTGCCAGCAGTTACGAGGGGGATAGCACAGATACGCAGTATTTT,TRBJ2-3,NA,NA,TRBV6-5
CASSQLAGGPDTQYF,TGTGCCAGCAGCCAACTAGCGGGAGGACCTGATACGCAGTATTTT,TRBJ2-3,TRBD2,NA,TRBV4-2
CASTRDWEDF,TGTGCCAGCACAAGAGACTGGGAGGACTTC,TRBJ2-7,NA,NA,TRBV6-5
CASQGQGPYEQYF,TGTGCCAGCCAAGGACAGGGACCCTACGAGCAGTACTTC,TRBJ2-7,TRBD1,NA,TRBV6-6
CASRPPGQGVHEQYF,TGTGCCAGCAGGCCGCCGGGACAGGGCGTCCACGAGCAGTACTTC,TRBJ2-7,TRBD1,NA,TRBV2
CASSPRGFDANTGELFF,TGCGCCAGCAGCCCCCGGGGTTTTGACGCGAACACCGGGGAGCTGTTTTTT,TRBJ2-2,NA,few,TRBV4-1
CASSPNELSGNTIYF,TGTGCCAGCAGTCCCAACGAGCTGAGTGGAAACACCATATATTTT,TRBJ1-3,NA,NA,TRBV2
CASSFSAREGYGYTF,TGTGCCAGCAGTTTTTCCGCCAGGGAGGGGTATGGCTACACCTTC,TRBJ1-2,NA,NA,TRBV28
CASSVGQNNSPLHF,TGTGCCAGCAGCGTAGGGCAGAATAATTCACCCCTCCACTTT,TRBJ1-6,NA,NA,TRBV9
CASSLVAGTESEQYF,TGTGCCAGCAGCTTAGTGGCGGGAACGGAGAGCGAGCAGTACTTC,TRBJ2-7,NA,few,TRBV7-2
CASRSGLSHTGELFF,TGTGCCAGCAGATCGGGACTGTCGCACACCGGGGAGCTGTTTTTT,TRBJ2-2,NA,few,TRBV7-6
CAWSSGGGGNQPQHF,TGTGCCTGGAGTTCAGGCGGGGGAGGCAATCAGCCCCAGCATTTT,TRBJ1-5,NA,few,TRBV30
CASSLAGTLNTGELFF,TGCGCCAGCAGCTTGGCCGGGACACTGAACACCGGGGAGCTGTTTTTT,TRBJ2-2,NA,NA,TRBV5-1
CASSSSGQGNAEAFF,TGTGCCAGCAGTTCCTCGGGACAAGGGAACGCTGAAGCTTTCTTT,TRBJ1-1,NA,NA,TRBV28
CASSWEGQGGEAFF,TGTGCCAGCAGCTGGGAGGGACAGGGGGGTGAAGCTTTCTTT,TRBJ1-1,TRBD1,NA,TRBV7-2
CASSLDGIGTDTQYF,TGCGCCAGCAGCTTGGACGGGATCGGCACAGATACGCAGTATTTT,TRBJ2-3,NA,NA,TRBV5-1
CASSRPGRGREAAGEQYF,TGTGCCAGCAGCCGCCCAGGGAGAGGGCGGGAGGCCGCGGGCGAGCAGTACTTC,TRBJ2-7,TRBD2,NA,TRBV4-2
CASSSGDQPQHF,TGTGCCAGCAGCTCAGGGGATCAGCCCCAGCATTTT,TRBJ1-5,NA,NA,TRBV6-5
CASSLAQGSTYNEQFF,TGCGCCAGCAGCTTGGCACAGGGATCTACCTACAATGAGCAGTTCTTC,TRBJ2-1,NA,NA,TRBV5-1
CASSIVTGETEAFF,TGTGCCAGTAGTATCGTAACAGGGGAAACTGAAGCTTTCTTT,TRBJ1-1,TRBD1,once,TRBV19
CASSVQARPIREQYF,TGTGCCAGCAGCGTACAGGCACGTCCCATTCGCGAGCAGTACTTC,TRBJ2-7,NA,NA,TRBV9
CASSKDREQPQHF,TGTGCCAGCAGTAAAGACCGGGAACAGCCCCAGCATTTT,TRBJ1-5,NA,NA,TRBV28
CASSFAGIANYGYTF,TGTGCCAGCAGTTTCGCGGGGATTGCTAACTATGGCTACACCTTC,TRBJ1-2,NA,few,TRBV28
CASSFPGMSTEAFF,TGTGCCAGCAGCTTTCCGGGGATGAGCACTGAAGCTTTCTTT,TRBJ1-1,NA,NA,TRBV7-9
CASSSYRGGWGPAFF,TGTGCCAGCAGTTCCTACAGGGGCGGTTGGGGCCCAGCTTTCTTT,TRBJ1-1,TRBD1,NA,TRBV27
CASSIGGGWSQFF,TGTGCCAGTAGTATAGGCGGGGGCTGGAGCCAGTTCTTC,TRBJ2-1,NA,NA,TRBV19
CASSQPGDRGKQYF,TGTGCCAGCAGTCAGCCCGGGGACAGGGGCAAGCAGTACTTC,TRBJ2-7,TRBD1,NA,TRBV28
CASSYSANTEAFF,TGTGCCAGCAGTTACTCGGCGAACACTGAAGCTTTCTTT,TRBJ1-1,NA,once,TRBV6-5
CASSLSGEIGGGYTF,TGCGCCAGCAGCCTGTCAGGGGAAATAGGCGGTGGCTACACCTTC,TRBJ1-2,NA,NA,TRBV4-3
CASSLQAGDTQYF,TGTGCCAGCAGCTTACAAGCCGGGGATACGCAGTATTTT,TRBJ2-3,NA,NA,TRBV5-8
CASSVTGNTGELFF,TGTGCCAGCAGCGTGACAGGGAACACCGGGGAGCTGTTTTTT,TRBJ2-2,NA,once,TRBV9
CAWRITGNTEAFF,TGTGCCTGGAGGATAACAGGGAACACTGAAGCTTTCTTT,TRBJ1-1,NA,medium-sized,TRBV30
CASSVDRGYGYTF,TGTGCCAGCAGCGTCGACAGGGGCTATGGCTACACCTTC,TRBJ1-2,TRBD1,NA,TRBV9
CASSGKPAGGELFF,TGTGCCAGCAGTGGGAAGCCGGCGGGCGGGGAGCTGTTTTTT,TRBJ2-2,NA,NA,TRBV6-4
CAWSVAGGRGTQYF,TGTGCCTGGAGTGTAGCAGGGGGCAGGGGGACCCAGTACTTC,TRBJ2-5,TRBD1,NA,TRBV30